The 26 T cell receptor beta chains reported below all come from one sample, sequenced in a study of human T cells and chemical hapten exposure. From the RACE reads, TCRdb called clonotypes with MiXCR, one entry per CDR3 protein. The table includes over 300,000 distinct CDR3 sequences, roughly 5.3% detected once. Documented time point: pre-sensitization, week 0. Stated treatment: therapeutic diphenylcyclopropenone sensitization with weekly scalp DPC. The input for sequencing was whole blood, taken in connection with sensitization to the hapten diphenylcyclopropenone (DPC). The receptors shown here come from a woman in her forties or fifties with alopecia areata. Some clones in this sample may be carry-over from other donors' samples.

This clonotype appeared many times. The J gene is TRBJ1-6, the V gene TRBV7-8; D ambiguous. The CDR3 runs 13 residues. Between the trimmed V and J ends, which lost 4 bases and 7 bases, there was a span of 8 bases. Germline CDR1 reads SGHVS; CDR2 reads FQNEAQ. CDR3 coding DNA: TGTGCCAGCAGCTCGGACTTCAATTCACCCCTCCACTTT. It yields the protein CASSSDFNSPLHF.

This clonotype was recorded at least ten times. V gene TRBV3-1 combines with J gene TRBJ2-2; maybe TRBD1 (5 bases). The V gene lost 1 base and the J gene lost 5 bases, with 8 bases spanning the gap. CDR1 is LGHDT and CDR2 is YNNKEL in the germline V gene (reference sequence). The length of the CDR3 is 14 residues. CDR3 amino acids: CASSQVPGTGELFF. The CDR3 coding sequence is TGTGCCAGCAGCCAAGTGCCAGGGACCGGGGAGCTGTTTTTT.

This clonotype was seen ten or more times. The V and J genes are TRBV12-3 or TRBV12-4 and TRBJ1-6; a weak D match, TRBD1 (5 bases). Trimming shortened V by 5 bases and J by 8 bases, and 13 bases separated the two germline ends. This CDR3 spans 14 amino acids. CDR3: CASSTGTGHSPLHF. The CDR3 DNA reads TGTGCCAGCAGTACCGGGACTGGACATTCACCCCTCCACTTT.

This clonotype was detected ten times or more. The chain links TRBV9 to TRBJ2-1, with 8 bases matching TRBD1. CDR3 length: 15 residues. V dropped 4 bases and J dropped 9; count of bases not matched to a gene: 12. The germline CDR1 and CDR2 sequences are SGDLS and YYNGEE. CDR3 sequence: CASSPRQGNIIEQFF. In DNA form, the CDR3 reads TGTGCCAGCAGCCCCCGACAGGGGAATATCATTGAGCAGTTCTTC.

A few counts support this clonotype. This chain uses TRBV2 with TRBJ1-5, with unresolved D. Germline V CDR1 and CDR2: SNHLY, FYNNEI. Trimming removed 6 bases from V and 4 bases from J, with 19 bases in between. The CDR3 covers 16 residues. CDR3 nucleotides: TGTGCCAGCAGCGACCGGGCCGTGTTTCGTAATCAGCCCCAGCATTTT. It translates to CASSDRAVFRNQPQHF.

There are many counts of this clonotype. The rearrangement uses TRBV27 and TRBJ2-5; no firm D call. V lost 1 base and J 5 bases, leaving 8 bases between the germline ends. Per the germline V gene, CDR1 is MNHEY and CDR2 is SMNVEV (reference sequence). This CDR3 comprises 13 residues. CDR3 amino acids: CASSLFSEETQYF. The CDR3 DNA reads TGTGCCAGCAGTTTATTCTCCGAGGAGACCCAGTACTTC.

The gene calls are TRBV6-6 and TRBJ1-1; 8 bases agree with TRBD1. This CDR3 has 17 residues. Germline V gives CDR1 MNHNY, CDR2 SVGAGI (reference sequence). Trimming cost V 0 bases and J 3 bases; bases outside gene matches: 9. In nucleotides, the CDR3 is TGTGCCAGCAGTTACTCGAGGACAGGGCTTTCCGACACTGAAGCTTTCTTT. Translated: CASSYSRTGLSDTEAFF.

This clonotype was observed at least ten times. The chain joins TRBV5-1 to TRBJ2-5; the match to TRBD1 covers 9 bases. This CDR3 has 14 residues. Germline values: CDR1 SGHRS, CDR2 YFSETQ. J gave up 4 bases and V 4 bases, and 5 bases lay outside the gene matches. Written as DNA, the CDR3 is TGCGCCAGCAGCACCGGGACAGGGATAGAGACCCAGTACTTC. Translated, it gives CASSTGTGIETQYF.

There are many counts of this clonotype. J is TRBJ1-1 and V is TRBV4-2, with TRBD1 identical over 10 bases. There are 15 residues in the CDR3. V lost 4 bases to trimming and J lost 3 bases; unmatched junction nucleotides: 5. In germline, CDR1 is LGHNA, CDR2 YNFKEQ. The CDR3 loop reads CASSRGTGVDTEAFF. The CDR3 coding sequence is TGTGCCAGCAGCCGAGGGACAGGGGTGGACACTGAAGCTTTCTTT.

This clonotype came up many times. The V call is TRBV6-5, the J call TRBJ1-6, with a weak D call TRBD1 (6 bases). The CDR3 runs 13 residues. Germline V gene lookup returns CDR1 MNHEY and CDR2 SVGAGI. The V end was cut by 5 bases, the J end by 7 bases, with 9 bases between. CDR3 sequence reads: CASSLGQNSPLHF. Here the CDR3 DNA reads TGTGCCAGCAGTCTTGGACAGAATTCACCCCTCCACTTT.

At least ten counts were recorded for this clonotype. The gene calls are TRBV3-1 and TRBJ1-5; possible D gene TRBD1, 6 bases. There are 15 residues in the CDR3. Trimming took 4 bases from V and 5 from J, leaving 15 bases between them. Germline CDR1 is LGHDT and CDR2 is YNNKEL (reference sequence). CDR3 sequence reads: CASSPAGARHQPQHF. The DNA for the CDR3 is TGTGCCAGCAGCCCGGCAGGGGCACGGCATCAGCCCCAGCATTTT.

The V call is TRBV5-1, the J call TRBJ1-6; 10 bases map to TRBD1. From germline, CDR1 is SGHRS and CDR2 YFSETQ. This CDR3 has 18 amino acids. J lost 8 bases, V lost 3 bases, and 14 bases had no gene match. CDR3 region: CASSSRGGDRGLDSPLHF. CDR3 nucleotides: TGCGCCAGCAGCTCCCGAGGCGGGGACAGGGGATTAGATTCACCCCTCCACTTT.

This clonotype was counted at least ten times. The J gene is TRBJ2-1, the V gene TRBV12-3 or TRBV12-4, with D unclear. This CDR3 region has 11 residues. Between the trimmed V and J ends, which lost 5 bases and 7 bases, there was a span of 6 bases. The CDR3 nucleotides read TGTGCCAGCAGTCCCCAAAATGAGCAGTTCTTC. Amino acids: CASSPQNEQFF.

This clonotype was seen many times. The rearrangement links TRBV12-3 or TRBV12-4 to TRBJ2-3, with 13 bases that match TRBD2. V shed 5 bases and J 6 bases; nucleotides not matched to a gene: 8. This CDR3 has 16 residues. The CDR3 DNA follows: TGTGCCAGCAGTCCACCGGGACTAGCGGGGTTGGATACGCAGTATTTT. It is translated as CASSPPGLAGLDTQYF.

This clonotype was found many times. CDR3 in DNA: TGCAGCGTGGCCCCCCGGACAGGGCCGAGGCAGCCCCAGCATTTT. Protein: CSVAPRTGPRQPQHF. This chain connects TRBV29-1 to TRBJ1-5; 8 bases agree with TRBD1. The J segment lost 7 bases and the V segment lost 6 bases, leaving 14 bases of the junction unmatched. This CDR3 comprises 15 residues. In germline, CDR1 is SQVTM, CDR2 ANQGSEA.

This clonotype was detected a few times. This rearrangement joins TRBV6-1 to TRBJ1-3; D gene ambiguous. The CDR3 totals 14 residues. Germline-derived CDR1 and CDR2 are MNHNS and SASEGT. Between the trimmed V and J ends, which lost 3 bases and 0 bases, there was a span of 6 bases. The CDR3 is CASSEASSGNTIYF. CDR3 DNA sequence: TGTGCCAGCAGTGAGGCCAGCTCTGGAAACACCATATATTTT.

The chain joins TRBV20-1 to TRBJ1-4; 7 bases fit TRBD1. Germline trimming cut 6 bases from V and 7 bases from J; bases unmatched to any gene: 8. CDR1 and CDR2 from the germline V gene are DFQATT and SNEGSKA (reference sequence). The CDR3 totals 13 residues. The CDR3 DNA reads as TGCAGTGCCACAGGGGCGCCCCGTGAAAAACTGTTTTTT. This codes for CSATGAPREKLFF.

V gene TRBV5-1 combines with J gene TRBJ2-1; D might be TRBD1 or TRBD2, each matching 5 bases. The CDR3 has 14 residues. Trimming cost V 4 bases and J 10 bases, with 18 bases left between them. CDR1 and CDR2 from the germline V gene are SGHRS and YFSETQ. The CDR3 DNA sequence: TGCGCCAGCAGCGAGGGGACCCCACCACAGGAGCAGTTCTTC. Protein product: CASSEGTPPQEQFF.

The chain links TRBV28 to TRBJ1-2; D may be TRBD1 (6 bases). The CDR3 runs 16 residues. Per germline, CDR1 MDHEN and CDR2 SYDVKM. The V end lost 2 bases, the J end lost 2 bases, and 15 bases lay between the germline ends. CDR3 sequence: CASSLRRRDNNYGYTF. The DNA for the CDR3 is TGTGCCAGCAGTTTACGCAGACGGGACAACAACTATGGCTACACCTTC.

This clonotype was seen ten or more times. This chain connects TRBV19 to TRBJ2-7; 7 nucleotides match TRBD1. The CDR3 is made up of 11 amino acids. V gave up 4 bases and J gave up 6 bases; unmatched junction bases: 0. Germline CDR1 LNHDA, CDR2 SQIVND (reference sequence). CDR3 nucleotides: TGTGCCAGTAGTAACAGGGGCGAGCAGTACTTC. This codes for CASSNRGEQYF.

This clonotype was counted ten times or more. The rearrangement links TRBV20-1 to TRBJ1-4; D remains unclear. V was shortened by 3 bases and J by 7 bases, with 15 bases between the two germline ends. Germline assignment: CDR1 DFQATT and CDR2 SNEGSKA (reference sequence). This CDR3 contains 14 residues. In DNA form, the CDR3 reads TGCAGTGCTAGGGTTTCTCCCGTCGGTGAAAAACTGTTTTTT. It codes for CSARVSPVGEKLFF.

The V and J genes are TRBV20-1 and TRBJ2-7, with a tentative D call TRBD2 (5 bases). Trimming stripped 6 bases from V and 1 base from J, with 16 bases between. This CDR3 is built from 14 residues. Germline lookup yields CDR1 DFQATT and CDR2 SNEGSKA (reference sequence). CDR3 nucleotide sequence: TGCAGTGCCTTACGAGGAGGAGCTTCCTACGAGCAGTACTTC. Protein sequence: CSALRGGASYEQYF.

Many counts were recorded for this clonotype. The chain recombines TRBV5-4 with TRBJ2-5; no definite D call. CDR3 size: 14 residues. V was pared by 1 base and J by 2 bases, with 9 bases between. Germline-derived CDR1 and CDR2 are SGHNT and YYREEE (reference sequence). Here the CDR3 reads CASSLKGSQETQYF. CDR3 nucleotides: TGTGCCAGCAGCTTGAAAGGATCACAAGAGACCCAGTACTTC.

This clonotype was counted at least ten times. The CDR3 DNA follows: TGCGCCAGCAGCCTAACTAGCGGGAGGTTTACGGATGAGCAGTTCTTC. Translation gives CASSLTSGRFTDEQFF. The chain links TRBV5-1 to TRBJ2-1, with TRBD2 matching 12 bases. Germline assignment: CDR1 SGHRS and CDR2 YFSETQ. Losses at the gene ends were 4 bases for V and 8 bases for J; bases not matched to a gene: 10. The CDR3 contains 16 residues.

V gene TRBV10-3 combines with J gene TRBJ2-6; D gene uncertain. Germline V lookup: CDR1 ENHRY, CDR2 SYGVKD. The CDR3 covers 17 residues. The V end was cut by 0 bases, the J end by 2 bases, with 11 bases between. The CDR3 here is CAISESPGAAGANVLTF. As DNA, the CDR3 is TGTGCCATCAGTGAGTCACCAGGAGCAGCTGGGGCCAACGTCCTGACTTTC.

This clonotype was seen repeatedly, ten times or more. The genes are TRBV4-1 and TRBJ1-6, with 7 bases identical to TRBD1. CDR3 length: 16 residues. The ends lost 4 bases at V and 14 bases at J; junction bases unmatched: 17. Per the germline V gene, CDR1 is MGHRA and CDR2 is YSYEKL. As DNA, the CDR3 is TGCGCCAGCAGCCCGAGGCCAGGGGGGGCAGGATTGGCCCTCCACTTT. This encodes CASSPRPGGAGLALHF.